These T cell receptor beta chains were read from a single sample in a study of blood T cell repertoires in COVID-19. TCRdb keeps only in-frame clones here, not all; method: immunoSEQ multiplex PCR. This table holds around 140,000 clones, around 83% found once. The sample consisted of peripheral blood. The receptors derive from a human donor in a cohort sampled during active COVID-19. The CDR3 runs from the conserved cysteine through the conserved F or W. The order of the fields is D gene, J gene, V gene, CDR3 protein, CDR3 DNA. The D gene is left open where the match is weak.

>-|TRBJ2-5|TRBV5-1
CASSLAARAGETQYF
TGCGCCAGCAGCTTGGCTGCGCGTGCGGGGGAGACCCAGTACTTC
>-|TRBJ2-1|TRBV11-2
CASSPYQGGTNEQFF
TGTGCCAGCAGCCCATACCAGGGCGGGACCAATGAGCAGTTCTTC
>TRBD2|TRBJ2-1|TRBV5-5
CASSILAGNFYEQFF
TGTGCCAGCAGCATCCTAGCGGGAAACTTTTATGAGCAGTTCTTC
>TRBD2|TRBJ2-1|TRBV2
CASESNGLGYNEQFF
TGTGCCAGCGAATCGAATGGACTAGGGTACAATGAGCAGTTCTTC
>TRBD2|TRBJ2-1|TRBV5-1
CASSSRGTSGGYNEQFF
TGCGCCAGCAGCTCACGGGGGACAAGCGGGGGTTACAATGAGCAGTTCTTC
>TRBD1|TRBJ1-1|TRBV28
CASNLKGAVGSTEAFF
TGTGCCAGCAACTTAAAGGGGGCAGTAGGCTCCACTGAAGCTTTCTTT
>-|TRBJ2-1|TRBV9
CASSLGLLYNEQFF
TGTGCCAGCAGCCTAGGTCTCTTATACAATGAGCAGTTCTTC
>TRBD2|TRBJ2-7|TRBV6-5
CASTGLADEQYF
TGTGCCAGCACCGGACTAGCGGACGAGCAGTACTTC
>TRBD1|TRBJ2-1|TRBV5-4
CASSYTRQGAKRKPQFF
TGTGCCAGCAGCTATACGAGACAGGGGGCTAAGCGGAAGCCCCAGTTCTTC
>-|TRBJ2-2|TRBV19
CASSINTGVRYDKTNTGELFF
TGTGCCAGTAGTATTAATACAGGAGTCCGCTACGATAAAACGAACACCGGGGAGCTGTTTTTT